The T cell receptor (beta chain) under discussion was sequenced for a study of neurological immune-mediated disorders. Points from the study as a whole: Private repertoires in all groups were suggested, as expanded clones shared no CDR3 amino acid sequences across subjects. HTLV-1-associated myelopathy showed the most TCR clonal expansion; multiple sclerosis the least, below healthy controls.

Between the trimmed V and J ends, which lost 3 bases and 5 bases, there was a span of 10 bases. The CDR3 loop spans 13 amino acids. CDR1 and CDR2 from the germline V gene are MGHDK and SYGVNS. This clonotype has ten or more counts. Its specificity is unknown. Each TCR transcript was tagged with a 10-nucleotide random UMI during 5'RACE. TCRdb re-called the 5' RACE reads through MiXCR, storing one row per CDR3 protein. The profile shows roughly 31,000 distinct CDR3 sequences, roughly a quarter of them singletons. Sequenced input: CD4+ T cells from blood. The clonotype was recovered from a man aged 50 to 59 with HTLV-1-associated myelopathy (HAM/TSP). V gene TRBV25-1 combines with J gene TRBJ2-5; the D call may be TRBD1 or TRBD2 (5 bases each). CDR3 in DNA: TGTGCCAGCAGTGAGTGGGGGTCGGAGACCCAGTACTTC. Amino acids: CASSEWGSETQYF.